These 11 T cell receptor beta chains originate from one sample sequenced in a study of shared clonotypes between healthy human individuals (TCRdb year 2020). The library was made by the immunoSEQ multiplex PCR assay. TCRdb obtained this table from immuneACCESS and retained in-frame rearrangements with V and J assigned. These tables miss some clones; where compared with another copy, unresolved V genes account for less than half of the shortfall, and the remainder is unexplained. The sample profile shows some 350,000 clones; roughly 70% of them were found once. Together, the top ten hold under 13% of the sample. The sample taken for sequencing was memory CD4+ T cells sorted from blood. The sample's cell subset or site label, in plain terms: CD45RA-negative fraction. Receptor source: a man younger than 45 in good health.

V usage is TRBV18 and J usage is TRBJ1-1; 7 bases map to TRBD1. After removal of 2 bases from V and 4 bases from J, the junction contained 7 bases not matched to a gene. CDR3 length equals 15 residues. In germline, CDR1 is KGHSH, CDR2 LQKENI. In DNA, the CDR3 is TGTGCCAGCTCACCAAAATCAGGGGGGGGCACTGAAGCTTTCTTT. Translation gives CASSPKSGGGTEAFF. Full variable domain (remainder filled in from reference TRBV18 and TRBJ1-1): NAGVMQNPRHLVRRRGQEARLRCSPMKGHSHVYWYRQLPEEGLKFMVYLQKENIIDESGMPKERFSAEFPKEGPSILRIQQVVRGDSAAYFCASSPKSGGGTEAFFGQGTRLTVV.

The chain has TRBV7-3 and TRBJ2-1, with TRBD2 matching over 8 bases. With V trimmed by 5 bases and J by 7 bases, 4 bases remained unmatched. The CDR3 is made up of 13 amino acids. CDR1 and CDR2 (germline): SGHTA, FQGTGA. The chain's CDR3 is CASSRLAQNEQFF. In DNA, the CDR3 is TGTGCCAGCAGCCGACTAGCGCAGAATGAGCAGTTCTTC. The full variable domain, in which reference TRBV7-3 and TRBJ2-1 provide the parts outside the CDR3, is GAGVSQTPSNKVTEKGKYVELRCDPISGHTALYWYRQSLGQGPEFLIYFQGTGAADDSGLPNDRFFAVRPEGSVSTLKIQRTERGDSAVYLCASSRLAQNEQFFGPGTRLTVL.

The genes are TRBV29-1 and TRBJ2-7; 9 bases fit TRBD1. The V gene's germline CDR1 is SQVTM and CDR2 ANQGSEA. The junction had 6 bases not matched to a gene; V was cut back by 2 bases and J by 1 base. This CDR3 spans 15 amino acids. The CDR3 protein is CSVEFTGGGSYEQYF. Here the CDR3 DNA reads TGCAGCGTTGAATTTACAGGGGGCGGTTCCTACGAGCAGTACTTC.

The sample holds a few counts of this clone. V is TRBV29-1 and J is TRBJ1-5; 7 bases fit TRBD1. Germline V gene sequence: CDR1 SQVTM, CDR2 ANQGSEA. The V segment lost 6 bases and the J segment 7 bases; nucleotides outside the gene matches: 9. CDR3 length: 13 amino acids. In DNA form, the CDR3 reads TGCAGCGTCATCGGACAGGTCGGCCAGCCCCAGCATTTT. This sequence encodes CSVIGQVGQPQHF.

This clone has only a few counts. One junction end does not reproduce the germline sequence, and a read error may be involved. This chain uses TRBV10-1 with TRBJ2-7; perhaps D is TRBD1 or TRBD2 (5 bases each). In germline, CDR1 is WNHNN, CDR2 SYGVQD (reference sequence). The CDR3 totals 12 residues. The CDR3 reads CASNEGTGEQYF. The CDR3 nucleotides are TGCGCCAGCAATGAGGGGACGGGCGAGCAGTACTTC.

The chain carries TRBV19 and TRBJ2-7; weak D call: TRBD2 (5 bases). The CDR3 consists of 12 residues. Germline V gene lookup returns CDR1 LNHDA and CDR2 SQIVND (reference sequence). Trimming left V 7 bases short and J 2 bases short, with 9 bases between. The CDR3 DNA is TGTGCCAGTAACGACGGGGCCTACGAGCAGTACTTC. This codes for CASNDGAYEQYF.

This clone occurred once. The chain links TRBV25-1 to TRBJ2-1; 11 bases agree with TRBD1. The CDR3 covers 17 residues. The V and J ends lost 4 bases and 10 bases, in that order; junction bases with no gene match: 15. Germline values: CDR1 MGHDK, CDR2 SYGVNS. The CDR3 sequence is CASSGSAGTGGRGEQFF. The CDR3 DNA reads TGTGCCAGCAGTGGATCCGCCGGGACAGGGGGTAGAGGGGAGCAGTTCTTC.

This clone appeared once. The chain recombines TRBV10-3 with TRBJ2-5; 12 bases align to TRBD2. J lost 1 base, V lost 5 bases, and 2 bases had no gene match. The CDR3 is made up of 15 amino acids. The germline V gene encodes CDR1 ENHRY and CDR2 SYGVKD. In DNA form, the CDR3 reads TGTGCCATCAGTCCGGGACTAGCGGGCCAAGAGACCCAGTACTTC. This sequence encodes CAISPGLAGQETQYF.

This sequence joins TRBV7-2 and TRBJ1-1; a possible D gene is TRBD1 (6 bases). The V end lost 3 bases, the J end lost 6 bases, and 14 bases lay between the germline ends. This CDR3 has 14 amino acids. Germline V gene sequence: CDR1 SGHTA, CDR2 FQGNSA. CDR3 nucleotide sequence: TGTGCCAGCAGCTTTATTCTGGGGGCGGCTGAAGCTTTCTTT. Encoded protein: CASSFILGAAEAFF.

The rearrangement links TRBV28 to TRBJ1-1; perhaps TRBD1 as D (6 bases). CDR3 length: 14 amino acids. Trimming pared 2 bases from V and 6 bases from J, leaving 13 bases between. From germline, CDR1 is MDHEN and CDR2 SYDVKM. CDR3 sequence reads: CASSLRHRVSEAFF. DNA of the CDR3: TGTGCCAGCAGTTTACGCCACAGGGTTTCTGAAGCTTTCTTT.

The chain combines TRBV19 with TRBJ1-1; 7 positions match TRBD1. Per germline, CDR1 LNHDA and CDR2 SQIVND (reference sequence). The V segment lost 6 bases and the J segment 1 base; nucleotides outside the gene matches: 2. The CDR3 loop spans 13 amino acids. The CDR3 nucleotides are TGTGCCAGTAGACAGGGGAGGAACACTGAAGCTTTCTTT. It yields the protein CASRQGRNTEAFF. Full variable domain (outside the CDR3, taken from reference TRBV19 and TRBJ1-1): DGGITQSPKYLFRKEGQNVTLSCEQNLNHDAMYWYRQDPGQGLRLIYYSQIVNDFQKGDIAEGYSVSREKKESFPLTVTSAQKNPTAFYLCASRQGRNTEAFFGQGTRLTVV.